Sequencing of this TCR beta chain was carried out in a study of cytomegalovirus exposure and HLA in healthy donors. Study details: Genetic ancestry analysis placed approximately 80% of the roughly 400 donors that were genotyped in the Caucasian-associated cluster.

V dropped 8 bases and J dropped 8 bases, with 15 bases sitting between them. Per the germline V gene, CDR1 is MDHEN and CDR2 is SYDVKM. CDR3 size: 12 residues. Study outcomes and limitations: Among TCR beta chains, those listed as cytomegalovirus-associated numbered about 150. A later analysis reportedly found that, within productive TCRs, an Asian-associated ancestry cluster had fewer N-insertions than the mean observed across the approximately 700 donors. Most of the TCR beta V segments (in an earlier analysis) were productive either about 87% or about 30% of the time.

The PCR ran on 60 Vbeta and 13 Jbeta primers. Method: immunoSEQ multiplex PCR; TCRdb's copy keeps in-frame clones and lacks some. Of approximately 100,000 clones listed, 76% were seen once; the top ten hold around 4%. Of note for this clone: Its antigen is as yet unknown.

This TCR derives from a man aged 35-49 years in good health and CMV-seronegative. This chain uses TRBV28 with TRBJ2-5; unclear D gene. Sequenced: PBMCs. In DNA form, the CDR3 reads TGTGCCAGCCGCCCAAATGTAGATACCCAGTACTTC. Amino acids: CASRPNVDTQYF.